These 26 T cell receptor beta chains were all obtained from the same sample, sequenced in a study of blood T cells in healthy people across ages. Using a J-beta primer mix together with a sample-barcoded 5' primer, a second PCR was run for roughly 6 to 12 cycles. MiXCR was run by TCRdb on the 5' RACE reads, yielding one entry per CDR3 protein. Of over 700,000 distinct CDR3 sequences listed, 40% to 65% were seen once; the top ten hold about 38%. The sample taken for sequencing was blood. These receptors came from an elderly man in good health.

V usage is TRBV5-1 and J usage is TRBJ1-4; D is unclear. The ends were cut back, 0 bases at V and 8 bases at J, with 14 bases in the middle. The CDR3 extends over 15 amino acids. Germline lookup yields CDR1 SGHRS and CDR2 YFSETQ. The CDR3: CASSLGFGQREKLFF. The CDR3 nucleotides are TGCGCCAGCAGCTTGGGGTTTGGGCAGAGGGAAAAACTGTTTTTT.

V gene TRBV5-1 combines with J gene TRBJ2-1; no firm D call. CDR3 length equals 14 residues. Germline lookup yields CDR1 SGHRS and CDR2 YFSETQ. Trimming left V 4 bases short and J 5 bases short, with 13 bases between. CDR3 sequence: CASSVGSSHNEQFF. CDR3 DNA sequence: TGCGCCAGCAGCGTGGGTAGTAGCCACAATGAGCAGTTCTTC.

The chain couples TRBV11-2 to TRBJ1-1; TRBD1 might be the D (5 bases). V lost 5 bases, J lost 6 bases, and 16 bases lay in between. The germline V gene has CDR1 SGHAT and CDR2 FQNNGV. The CDR3 consists of 14 residues. In nucleotides, the CDR3 is TGTGCCAGCAGCCAGCTGCCGGGGGGAGCTGAAGCTTTCTTT. Its protein product is CASSQLPGGAEAFF.

This clonotype was picked up a small number of times. This chain uses TRBV2 with TRBJ2-7; D is unresolved. This CDR3 is 14 amino acids long. Deletions cut 0 bases from V and 2 bases from J, with 8 bases between. Per the germline V gene, CDR1 is SNHLY and CDR2 is FYNNEI. In nucleotides, the CDR3 is TGTGCCAGCAGTGAAGCGCTTCTGGCCTACGAGCAGTACTTC. As protein: CASSEALLAYEQYF.

In this sample, this clonotype turned up a few times. The gene calls are TRBV29-1 and TRBJ2-1, with D possibly TRBD2 on 6 matching bases. Germline V gene data show CDR1 as SQVTM and CDR2 as ANQGSEA. This CDR3 contains 14 residues. V shed 6 bases and J shed 5 bases, with 17 bases lying between them. Here the CDR3 reads CSVNGRRVDNEQFF. In nucleotides, the CDR3 is TGCAGCGTAAACGGGAGAAGAGTTGACAATGAGCAGTTCTTC.

This clonotype has a single count. The V and J genes are TRBV9 and TRBJ2-1, with D uncertain. The V end lost 0 bases, the J end lost 1 base, and 11 bases lay between the germline ends. This CDR3 has 16 amino acids. Germline values: CDR1 SGDLS, CDR2 YYNGEE. The CDR3 sequence is CASSVASGPSYNEQFF. CDR3 in DNA: TGTGCCAGCAGCGTAGCTTCCGGGCCTTCCTACAATGAGCAGTTCTTC.

The rearrangement uses TRBV6-5 and TRBJ2-7, with 9 bases lining up with TRBD2. V lost 1 base to trimming and J lost 7 bases; unmatched junction nucleotides: 5. Germline V gives CDR1 MNHEY, CDR2 SVGAGI. The CDR3 length is 14 residues. The CDR3 sequence: CASSYWAGGREQYF. The CDR3 DNA reads as TGTGCCAGCAGTTACTGGGCGGGAGGGAGAGAGCAGTACTTC.

CDR3 nucleotides: TGTGCCATCAGCGAACCTAGCGGGAGCTCCTACGAGCAGTACTTC. It specifies CAISEPSGSSYEQYF. The chain combines TRBV10-3 with TRBJ2-7; the match to TRBD2 covers 10 bases. The junction had 5 bases not matched to a gene; V was cut back by 6 bases and J by 0 bases. Germline CDR1 ENHRY, CDR2 SYGVKD. This CDR3 comprises 15 residues.

This clonotype was detected many times. V and J are TRBV7-2 and TRBJ2-5; D is undetermined. The CDR3 consists of 12 residues. Trimming shortened V by 0 bases and J by 4 bases, and 3 bases separated the two germline ends. CDR1 is SGHTA and CDR2 is FQGNSA in the germline V gene. This CDR3 is CASSLAVETQYF. Here the CDR3 DNA reads TGTGCCAGCAGCTTAGCTGTAGAGACCCAGTACTTC.

This clonotype showed up just a few times. The CDR3, as DNA: TGCAGTGCTAGTGAGAGCGGGAGAGGCTACAATGAGCAGTTCTTC. Its translation: CSASESGRGYNEQFF. The chain has TRBV20-1 and TRBJ2-1; 8 bases line up with TRBD2. J lost 3 bases, V lost 3 bases, and 7 bases had no gene match. Per the germline V gene, CDR1 is DFQATT and CDR2 is SNEGSKA (reference sequence). This CDR3 is 15 amino acids long.

The V gene is TRBV6-5, the J gene TRBJ1-2; perhaps TRBD1 as D (5 bases). CDR3 length: 14 residues. V was shortened by 2 bases and J by 4 bases, with 11 bases between the two germline ends. Germline lookup yields CDR1 MNHEY and CDR2 SVGAGI. The CDR3 DNA follows: TGTGCCAGCAGTTACGGGGACGGACTCTATGGCTACACCTTC. Its protein is CASSYGDGLYGYTF.

CDR3 DNA: TGTGCCAGCACCCCGACCGGGCGTAATGAAAAACTGTTTTTT. Translation: CASTPTGRNEKLFF. The V and J genes are TRBV2 and TRBJ1-4; D not certain. The CDR3 extends over 14 amino acids. From germline, CDR1 is SNHLY and CDR2 FYNNEI. Between the trimmed V and J ends, which lost 7 bases and 4 bases, there was a span of 13 bases.

V is TRBV9 and J is TRBJ2-1; TRBD2 agrees at 7 bases. Germline CDR1 and CDR2: SGDLS and YYNGEE. CDR3 length: 15 residues. The J segment lost 9 bases and the V segment lost 0 bases, leaving 9 bases of the junction unmatched. The CDR3 region is CASSVVSGLDGEQFF. CDR3 sequence (DNA): TGTGCCAGCAGCGTAGTATCAGGACTAGACGGTGAGCAGTTCTTC.

On this clonotype: A read error may produce the germline difference seen at one junction end. The V call is TRBV5-1, the J call TRBJ2-2, with D uncertain. The CDR3 consists of 14 residues. Looked up from germline, CDR1 is SGHRS and CDR2 is YFSETQ. CDR3 nucleotide sequence: TGCGCCGGCAGCTTGGCAGAGTACACCGGGGAGCTGTTTTTT. As protein: CAGSLAEYTGELFF. Filled out from reference TRBV5-1 and TRBJ2-2, the complete variable domain reads KAGVTQTPRYLIKTRGQQVTLSCSPISGHRSVSWYQQTPGQGLQFLFEYFSETQRNKGNFPGRFSGRQFSNSRSEMNVSTLELGDSALYLCAGSLAEYTGELFFGEGSRLTVL.

This clonotype was seen a handful of times. The V call is TRBV29-1, the J call TRBJ2-5; TRBD2 aligns across 7 bases. The germline gives CDR1 SQVTM, CDR2 ANQGSEA. This CDR3 is built from 11 residues. J lost 5 bases, V lost 8 bases, and 5 bases had no gene match. The CDR3 reads CSFGRGETQYF. The CDR3 nucleotides read TGCAGCTTCGGGCGGGGGGAGACCCAGTACTTC.

In its sample, this clonotype was seen many times. The J gene is TRBJ2-3, the V gene TRBV10-3; TRBD2 agrees at 9 bases. Trimming at V came to 8 bases and at J to 0 bases, leaving 12 bases not matched to a gene. CDR3 length: 17 residues. The V gene's germline CDR1 is ENHRY and CDR2 SYGVKD. The CDR3 DNA follows: TGTGCCATCGGACAGACTAGCGGAACCTCTAGCACAGATACGCAGTATTTT. It specifies CAIGQTSGTSSTDTQYF.

This chain links TRBV29-1 with TRBJ2-5; TRBD1 matches at 8 bases. Germline-derived CDR1 and CDR2 are SQVTM and ANQGSEA. With 6 bases clipped from V and 4 bases from J, the junction kept 10 bases outside the gene matches. This CDR3 region has 14 residues. The CDR3 DNA is TGCAGCGTCCCCGACAGGGGATTTCCAGAGACCCAGTACTTC. The encoded protein is CSVPDRGFPETQYF.

The chain recombines TRBV3-1 with TRBJ2-1; 11 bases align to TRBD2. Germline CDR1 and CDR2: LGHDT and YNNKEL (reference sequence). This CDR3 has 15 amino acids. V gave up 0 bases and J gave up 10 bases; unmatched junction bases: 5. The CDR3 sequence is CASSQDGLAGGEQFF. CDR3 sequence (DNA): TGTGCCAGCAGCCAAGACGGACTAGCGGGTGGGGAGCAGTTCTTC.

A few counts support this clonotype. The chain uses TRBV6-6 and TRBJ1-2, with 10 bases fitting TRBD1. V was clipped by 4 bases and J by 5 bases; unmatched bases: 4. Looked up from germline, CDR1 is MNHNY and CDR2 is SVGAGI (reference sequence). The CDR3 contains 14 residues. CDR3 DNA sequence: TGTGCCAGCAGTTCGCGACAGGGGGCGTATGGCTACACCTTC. It encodes CASSSRQGAYGYTF.

The rearrangement joins TRBV10-3 to TRBJ2-5, with 9 bases aligning to TRBD2. CDR3 size: 15 residues. Germline CDR1 and CDR2: ENHRY and SYGVKD. V lost 4 bases, J lost 2 bases, and 5 bases stayed unmatched. CDR3 in amino acids: CAISGRLAEQETQYF. The CDR3 DNA reads as TGTGCCATCAGTGGCAGACTAGCGGAGCAAGAGACCCAGTACTTC.

The V gene is TRBV15, the J gene TRBJ2-7; no clear D gene. Per germline, CDR1 LNHNV and CDR2 YYDKDF (reference sequence). The CDR3 sequence is 16 residues long. The ends were cut back, 5 bases at V and 5 bases at J, with 22 bases in the middle. The chain's CDR3 is CATSAVRVVGIDEQYF. As DNA, the CDR3 is TGTGCCACCAGCGCCGTAAGGGTTGTAGGAATCGACGAGCAGTACTTC.

This clonotype showed up just a few times. This chain connects TRBV5-1 to TRBJ2-3; D possibly uses TRBD1 or TRBD2 (6 bases each). The CDR3 is made up of 15 amino acids. CDR1 is SGHRS and CDR2 is YFSETQ in the germline V gene. V was cut by 3 bases and J by 1 base, with 12 bases left in between. CDR3 loop: CASSSDGGGTDTQYF. CDR3 DNA: TGCGCCAGCAGCTCTGACGGGGGCGGCACAGATACGCAGTATTTT.

With regard to this clonotype: The junction does not match germline at one end; this may be a read error. The chain combines TRBV29-1 with TRBJ2-1; possible D gene TRBD2, 7 bases. There are 12 residues in the CDR3. Germline loops: CDR1 SQVTM, CDR2 ANQGSEA. The DNA of the CDR3 is TGTAGCGTCCGAAGGGGGGGGAATGAGCAGTTCTTC. Protein: CSVRRGGNEQFF.

J is TRBJ2-5 and V is TRBV10-3, with 10 bases that match TRBD2. Germline CDR1 and CDR2: ENHRY and SYGVKD. CDR3 length equals 16 residues. J lost 4 bases, V lost 5 bases, and 10 bases had no gene match. The CDR3 nucleotides read TGTGCCATCAGTAGAAGGCTAGCGGGAGCGAGAGAGACCCAGTACTTC. It translates to CAISRRLAGARETQYF.

In this sample, this clonotype turned up a few times. The chain has TRBV7-2 and TRBJ2-1, with 8 positions matching TRBD2. The germline CDR1 and CDR2 sequences are SGHTA and FQGNSA. Trimming removed 2 bases from V and 10 bases from J; junction bases left unmatched: 16. The CDR3 has 17 amino acids. This CDR3 is CASSLTGRSGSRNEQFF. CDR3 coding DNA: TGTGCCAGCAGCTTAACGGGGCGCAGCGGGAGTAGGAACGAGCAGTTCTTC.

In regard to this clonotype: A much larger clonotype is one base distant, so this may be a read error. The chain has TRBV6-1 and TRBJ2-1; no firm D call. With 0 bases removed from V and 10 bases from J, the gap between germline ends came to 13 bases. Germline V gene lookup returns CDR1 MNHNS and CDR2 SASEGT. This CDR3 contains 14 residues. CDR3 amino acids: CASSEAPGLYEQFF. Written as DNA, the CDR3 is TGTGCCAGCAGTGAAGCGCCGGGCCTCTACGAGCAGTTCTTC.